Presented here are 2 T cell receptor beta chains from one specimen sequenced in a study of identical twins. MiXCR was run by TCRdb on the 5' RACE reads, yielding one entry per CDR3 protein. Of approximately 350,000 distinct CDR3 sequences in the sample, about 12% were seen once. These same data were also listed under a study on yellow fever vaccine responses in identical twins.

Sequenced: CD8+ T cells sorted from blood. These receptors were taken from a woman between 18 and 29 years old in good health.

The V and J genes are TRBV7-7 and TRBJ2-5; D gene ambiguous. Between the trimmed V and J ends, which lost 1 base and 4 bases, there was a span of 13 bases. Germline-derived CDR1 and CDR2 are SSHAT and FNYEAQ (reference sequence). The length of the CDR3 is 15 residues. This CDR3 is CASSLEGRSSETQYF. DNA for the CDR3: TGTGCCAGCAGCTTAGAGGGCAGGTCATCAGAGACCCAGTACTTC.

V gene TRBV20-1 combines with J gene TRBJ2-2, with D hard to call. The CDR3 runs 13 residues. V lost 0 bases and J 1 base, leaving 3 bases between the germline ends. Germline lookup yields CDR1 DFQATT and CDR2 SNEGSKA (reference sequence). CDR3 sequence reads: CSARDWNTGELFF. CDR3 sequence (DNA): TGCAGTGCTAGAGATTGGAACACCGGGGAGCTGTTTTTT.